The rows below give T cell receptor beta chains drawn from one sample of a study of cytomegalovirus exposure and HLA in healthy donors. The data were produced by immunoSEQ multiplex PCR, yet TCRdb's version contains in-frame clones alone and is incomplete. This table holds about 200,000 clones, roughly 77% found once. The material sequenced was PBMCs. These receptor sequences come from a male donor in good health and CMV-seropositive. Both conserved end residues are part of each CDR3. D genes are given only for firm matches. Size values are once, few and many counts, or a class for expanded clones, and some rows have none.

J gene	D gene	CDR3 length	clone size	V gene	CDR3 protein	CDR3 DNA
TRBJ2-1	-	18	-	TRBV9	CASSVAQGRLSSYNEQFF	TGTGCCAGCAGCGTAGCTCAGGGCCGACTTAGCTCCTACAATGAGCAGTTCTTC
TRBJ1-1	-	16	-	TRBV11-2	CASRPPRSGQATEAFF	TGTGCCAGCAGACCACCCCGTTCGGGACAAGCCACTGAAGCTTTCTTT
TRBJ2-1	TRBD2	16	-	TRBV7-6	CASSLNAGGSYNEQFF	TGTGCCAGCAGCTTAAATGCGGGGGGCTCCTACAATGAGCAGTTCTTC
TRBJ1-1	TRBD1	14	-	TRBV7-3	CASSTGTGRTEAFF	TGTGCCAGCAGCACCGGGACAGGGAGAACTGAAGCTTTCTTT
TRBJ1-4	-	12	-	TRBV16	CASSQSGQNLFF	TGTGCCAGCAGCCAATCGGGGCAGAATCTGTTTTTT
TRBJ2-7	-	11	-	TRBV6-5	CASSLGYEQYF	TGTGCCAGCAGCCTCGGGTACGAGCAGTACTTC
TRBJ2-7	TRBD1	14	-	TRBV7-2	CASSPRQGASEQYF	TGTGCCAGCAGCCCCCGGCAGGGGGCTAGCGAGCAGTACTTC
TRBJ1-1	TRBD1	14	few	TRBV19	CASTGQGAGTEAFF	TGTGCCAGTACGGGACAGGGGGCGGGTACTGAAGCTTTCTTT
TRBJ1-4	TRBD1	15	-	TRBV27	CASSLGGQAYEKLFF	TGTGCCAGCAGTTTAGGGGGACAGGCTTATGAAAAACTGTTTTTT
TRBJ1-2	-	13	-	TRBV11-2	CASSLQGIAGYTF	TGTGCCAGCAGCTTACAGGGTATAGCTGGCTACACCTTC
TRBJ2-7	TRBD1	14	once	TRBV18	CASSPAGTGDEQYF	TGTGCCAGCTCACCGGCCGGGACAGGGGACGAGCAGTACTTC
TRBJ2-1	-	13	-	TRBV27	CASSLGVGAGQFF	TGTGCCAGCAGTTTAGGTGTGGGGGCTGGGCAGTTCTTC
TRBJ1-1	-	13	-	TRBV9	CASMGQPNTEAFF	TGTGCCAGCATGGGGCAGCCGAACACTGAAGCTTTCTTT
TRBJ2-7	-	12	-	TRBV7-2	CASSLSIYEQYF	TGTGCCAGCAGCTTAAGCATCTACGAGCAGTACTTC
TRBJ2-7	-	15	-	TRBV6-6	CASSYSPGMGYEQYF	TGTGCCAGCAGTTACTCCCCAGGGATGGGCTACGAGCAGTACTTC
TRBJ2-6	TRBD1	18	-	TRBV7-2	CASSQYGTGYSGANVLTF	TGTGCCAGCAGCCAGTACGGGACAGGGTACTCTGGGGCCAACGTCCTGACTTTC
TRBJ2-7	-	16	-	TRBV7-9	CASSPTTTGSSYEQYF	TGTGCCAGCAGCCCAACTACGACTGGGAGCTCCTACGAGCAGTACTTC
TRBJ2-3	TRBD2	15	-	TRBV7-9	CASSFSGATGDTQYF	TGTGCCAGCAGCTTCAGCGGGGCCACGGGGGATACGCAGTATTTT
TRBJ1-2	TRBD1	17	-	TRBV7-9	CSSSLVGTGGVKDGYTF	TGTTCCAGCAGCTTAGTAGGGACAGGGGGCGTCAAGGATGGCTACACCTTC
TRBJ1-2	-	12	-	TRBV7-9	CSSSLELYGYTF	TGTTCCAGCAGCTTAGAACTCTATGGCTACACCTTC
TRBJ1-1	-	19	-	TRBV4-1	CASSQDRTQVDIMNTEAFF	TGCGCCAGCAGCCAAGATAGAACACAGGTGGATATCATGAACACTGAAGCTTTCTTT
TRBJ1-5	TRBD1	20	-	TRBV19	CASSPRGGTGWGESNQPQHF	TGTGCCAGTAGTCCTAGGGGCGGGACAGGGTGGGGGGAATCTAATCAGCCCCAGCATTTT
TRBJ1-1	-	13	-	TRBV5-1	CASRQGGDTEAFF	TGCGCCAGCAGACAGGGCGGAGACACTGAAGCTTTCTTT
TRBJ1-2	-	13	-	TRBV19	CASSIGHPYGYTF	TGTGCCAGTAGTATAGGACACCCCTATGGCTACACCTTC
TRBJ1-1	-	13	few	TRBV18	CASSPQQNTEAFF	TGTGCCAGCTCACCGCAACAGAACACTGAAGCTTTCTTT
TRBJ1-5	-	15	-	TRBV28	CASSFSGGSNQPQHF	TGTGCCAGCAGTTTCTCCGGCGGTAGCAATCAGCCCCAGCATTTT